This is a list of T cell receptor beta chains from one sample in a study of CD8+ T cells in alopecia areata. Profiling relied on immunoSEQ multiplex PCR, and the TCRdb table lists in-frame clones only, not all of them. The data show some 120,000 clones, roughly 57% seen once. Source: CD4+ T cells sorted from blood, taken at week 4, from a patient treated with tofacitinib. The receptor set was obtained from a human donor with alopecia areata. Both conserved end residues are part of each CDR3. D genes are given only for firm matches. The size field is filled for only some rows; it gives once, few, many or a size class.

J gene,clone size,V gene,D gene,CDR3 DNA,CDR3 protein
TRBJ2-2,-,TRBV9,-,TGTGCCAGCAGCGTAATGAGGGAGGACGGGGAGCTGTTTTTT,CASSVMREDGELFF
TRBJ2-7,-,TRBV7-2,-,TGTGCCAGCAGCGTAACGGAGGTGGAGCAGTACTTC,CASSVTEVEQYF
TRBJ2-3,-,TRBV7-8,-,TGTGCCAGCAGCTTAAGACAGATTAGCACAGATACGCAGTATTTT,CASSLRQISTDTQYF
TRBJ2-7,-,TRBV2,-,TGTGCCAGCAGTGAAGCCCAAGTATACGAGCAGTACTTC,CASSEAQVYEQYF
TRBJ2-2,-,TRBV29-1,TRBD1,TGCAGCATGGACAGGGGGGACACCGGGGAGCTGTTTTTT,CSMDRGDTGELFF
TRBJ2-5,-,TRBV29-1,-,TGCAGCGTTGACGTCAGCAGGACAGCACAAGAGACCCAGTACTTC,CSVDVSRTAQETQYF
TRBJ1-5,once,TRBV30,TRBD1,TGTGCCTGGGGCCCTCAGGGGGCGTTGGGCAATCAGCCCCAGCATTTT,CAWGPQGALGNQPQHF
TRBJ2-1,-,TRBV4-1,TRBD1,TGCGCCAGCAGCCAAGGAGCGAGGGACAGGGGGCGTCATGAGCAGTTCTTC,CASSQGARDRGRHEQFF
TRBJ2-5,-,TRBV28,TRBD1,TGTGCCAGCAGTTTCTCGACAGGGCAAGAGACCCAGTACTTC,CASSFSTGQETQYF
TRBJ1-5,few,TRBV27,-,TGTGCCCCACCGAGGGTGAGCAATCAGCCCCAGCATTTT,CAPPRVSNQPQHF